One and the same sample provided the 14 T cell receptor beta chains below, sequenced in a study of T cell responses to AZD1222 COVID-19 vaccine. Sequencing was performed with immunoSEQ multiplex PCR; in TCRdb, only in-frame clones are kept and a portion is missing. Among about 190,000 clones listed, around 87% were seen once. The sequenced sample was peripheral blood, obtained on day 0 of MenACWY control vaccination. The receptors stem from an adult in good health.

This sequence joins TRBV28 and TRBJ1-1; D is perhaps TRBD1 (5 bases). Trimming pared 8 bases from V and 5 bases from J, leaving 21 bases between. The CDR3 loop spans 15 amino acids. Germline V lookup: CDR1 MDHEN, CDR2 SYDVKM. This CDR3 is CASSMGGQRGTEAFF. Written as DNA, the CDR3 is TGTGCCAGCTCGATGGGAGGCCAGAGGGGTACTGAAGCTTTCTTT. Together with reference TRBV28 and TRBJ1-1, the CDR3 gives the full variable domain: DVKVTQSSRYLVKRTGEKVFLECVQDMDHENMFWYRQDPGLGLRLIYFSYDVKMKEKGDIPEGYSVSREKKERFSLILESASTNQTSMYLCASSMGGQRGTEAFFGQGTRLTVV.

The chain employs TRBV18 and TRBJ2-7; TRBD2 aligns across 10 bases. Germline V gene lookup returns CDR1 KGHSH and CDR2 LQKENI. Trimming at V came to 3 bases and at J to 4 bases, leaving 6 bases not matched to a gene. CDR3 length equals 15 residues. The CDR3 bases are TGTGCCAGCTCACCCTCTAGCGGGAGTTGGTACGAGCAGTACTTC. This translates into CASSPSSGSWYEQYF. Full variable domain (missing parts from reference TRBV18 and TRBJ2-7): NAGVMQNPRHLVRRRGQEARLRCSPMKGHSHVYWYRQLPEEGLKFMVYLQKENIIDESGMPKERFSAEFPKEGPSILRIQQVVRGDSAAYFCASSPSSGSWYEQYFGPGTRLTVT.

The chain combines TRBV6-5 with TRBJ2-7, with TRBD2 matching 9 bases. V shed 3 bases, J shed 2 bases, and the junction held 2 bases outside the gene matches. The CDR3 has 14 amino acids. CDR1 and CDR2 from the germline V gene are MNHEY and SVGAGI. DNA of the CDR3: TGTGCCAGCAGTTATAGCGGGGGCCCCTACGAGCAGTACTTC. It is translated as CASSYSGGPYEQYF.

The rearrangement uses TRBV5-1 and TRBJ1-1, with no clear D. The CDR3 loop spans 14 amino acids. Trimming cost V 4 bases and J 0 bases, with 10 bases left between them. Germline CDR1 and CDR2: SGHRS and YFSETQ. In nucleotides, the CDR3 is TGCGCCAGCAGCACGGACGGAGTGAACACTGAAGCTTTCTTT. Its protein is CASSTDGVNTEAFF.

This clone was counted once. J is TRBJ2-3 and V is TRBV7-2; 7 bases align to TRBD2. The V gene's germline CDR1 is SGHTA and CDR2 FQGNSA. V was pared by 4 bases and J by 0 bases, with 4 bases of the junction left unmatched. The CDR3 spans 15 residues. As DNA, the CDR3 is TGTGCCAGCAGCTCCGCTAGCGGTAGCACAGATACGCAGTATTTT. It specifies CASSSASGSTDTQYF. Full variable domain (missing parts from reference TRBV7-2 and TRBJ2-3): GAGVSQSPSNKVTEKGKDVELRCDPISGHTALYWYRQSLGQGLEFLIYFQGNSAPDKSGLPSDRFSAERTGGSVSTLTIQRTQQEDSAVYLCASSSASGSTDTQYFGPGTRLTVL.

J is TRBJ2-3 and V is TRBV29-1; 8 nucleotides align to TRBD2. Germline loops: CDR1 SQVTM, CDR2 ANQGSEA. V lost 4 bases to trimming and J lost 2 bases; unmatched junction nucleotides: 8. The CDR3 contains 15 residues. The CDR3 loop is CSVVVAGTLTDTQYF. Here the CDR3 DNA reads TGCAGCGTTGTGGTAGCGGGGACTCTCACAGATACGCAGTATTTT.

The chain recombines TRBV24-1 with TRBJ1-2, with D possibly matching TRBD1 (6 bases). Per germline, CDR1 KGHDR and CDR2 SFDVKD. This CDR3 region has 11 residues. V was shortened by 7 bases and J by 7 bases, with 9 bases between the two germline ends. The chain's CDR3 is CATSGRGGYTF. For the CDR3, the DNA is TGTGCCACCAGCGGCAGGGGTGGCTACACCTTC.

This clone showed up just a few times. CDR3 loop: CASSQGTANQPQHF. DNA for the CDR3: TGTGCCAGCAGCCAAGGGACAGCTAATCAGCCCCAGCATTTT. The V and J genes are TRBV3-1 (or the pseudogene TRBV3-2) and TRBJ1-5; D possibly corresponds to TRBD1 (6 bases). Trimming left V 1 base short and J 4 bases short, with 8 bases between. This CDR3 is 14 amino acids long. Germline CDR1 reads LGHDT; CDR2 reads YNNKEL (reference sequence).

The chain couples TRBV25-1 to TRBJ2-1, with a tentative D call TRBD2 (6 bases). Trimming pared 2 bases from V and 15 bases from J, leaving 20 bases between. CDR3 length equals 14 residues. The germline gives CDR1 MGHDK, CDR2 SYGVNS. CDR3 nucleotide sequence: TGTGCCAGCAGTGAAGGAGTTAGTAGGGACTCGATGTTCTTC. Amino acids: CASSEGVSRDSMFF.

V is TRBV5-1 and J is TRBJ1-4; 10 positions agree with TRBD1. The trim removed 4 bases at V and 12 bases at J, leaving 9 bases unmatched. The CDR3 is 14 residues long. CDR1 and CDR2 from the germline V gene are SGHRS and YFSETQ. The CDR3 region has the DNA TGCGCCAGCAGCATGAGACAGGGGGCGAGGGAACTGTTTTTT. Its translation: CASSMRQGARELFF. Combining the CDR3 with reference TRBV5-1 and TRBJ1-4 gives the whole variable domain KAGVTQTPRYLIKTRGQQVTLSCSPISGHRSVSWYQQTPGQGLQFLFEYFSETQRNKGNFPGRFSGRQFSNSRSEMNVSTLELGDSALYLCASSMRQGARELFFGSGTQLSVL.

This clone appeared once. V usage is TRBV9 and J usage is TRBJ1-2; 7 nucleotides match TRBD1. The CDR3 has 15 residues. With V trimmed by 0 bases and J by 2 bases, 4 bases remained unmatched. Germline V gene data show CDR1 as SGDLS and CDR2 as YYNGEE. CDR3 amino acids: CASSVVIQGNYGYTF. CDR3 DNA sequence: TGTGCCAGCAGCGTAGTCATACAGGGGAACTATGGCTACACCTTC.

This rearrangement joins TRBV21-1 to TRBJ1-1. TRBV21-1 is a known pseudogene. The CDR3 covers 14 residues. The CDR3 region is CASSNRPGDTEAFF. The CDR3 DNA sequence: TGTGCCAGCAGCAATCGACCCGGTGACACTGAAGCTTTCTTT.

This chain connects TRBV29-1 to TRBJ2-7; D not certain. This CDR3 region has 10 residues. V was clipped by 4 bases and J by 4 bases, with 5 bases between them. Germline assignment: CDR1 SQVTM and CDR2 ANQGSEA. For the CDR3, the DNA is TGCAGCGTTGGGGAATACGAGCAGTACTTC. Translating it yields CSVGEYEQYF.

This chain uses TRBV30 with TRBJ1-2; a possible D gene is TRBD1 (5 bases). Trimming removed 0 bases from V and 1 base from J, with 9 bases in between. CDR3 length: 14 amino acids. In germline, CDR1 is GTSNPN, CDR2 SVGIG (reference sequence). The CDR3 nucleotides read TGTGCCTGGAGTGTTGACAGCTTTAACTATGGCTACACCTTC. Residues: CAWSVDSFNYGYTF.